The 20 T cell receptor beta chains given below trace back to one sample, sequenced in a study of CD8+CD57+ T cells in acquired aplastic anemia listed by TCRdb under 2018. The instrument given in TCRdb is Illumina HiSeq 2000. Profiling of TCR beta VDJ combinations and CDR3 sequences used genomic DNA as the template. The public reads were reprocessed in TCRdb via fastp at Q25 and MiXCR, keeping in-frame beta chains. Every distinct CDR3 protein forms one entry, paired with its most common genes and DNA. The sample profile shows under 200,000 distinct CDR3 sequences; approximately 40% of them were found once. Approximately 1.1% of the sample rests with the top ten. Material for sequencing was sorted CD4+, CD8+, or CD8+CD57+ T cells (not recorded which) from PBMCs. Receptor source: a human donor in good health.

This clonotype was counted many times. This chain joins TRBV20-1 and TRBJ2-3; TRBD2 is a possible D gene (7 bases). CDR1 DFQATT and CDR2 SNEGSKA come from the germline V gene (reference sequence). The CDR3 has 16 amino acids. Trimming took 3 bases from V and 2 from J, leaving 18 bases between them. The CDR3 sequence: CSASGRGGGNTDTQYF. CDR3 in DNA: TGCAGTGCTAGCGGGAGAGGGGGGGGTAACACAGATACGCAGTATTTT.

This clonotype occurred a few times. The gene calls are TRBV29-1 and TRBJ2-5; TRBD1 aligns across 8 bases. The germline gives CDR1 SQVTM, CDR2 ANQGSEA. The CDR3 covers 12 residues. The V and J ends lost 6 bases and 11 bases, in that order; junction bases with no gene match: 11. The CDR3 region is CSVASHRGEQYF. DNA of the CDR3: TGCAGCGTCGCGAGCCACAGGGGGGAACAGTACTTC.

This clonotype was counted ten times or more. J is TRBJ1-2 and V is TRBV12-3 or TRBV12-4; D is unclear. The CDR3 spans 15 residues. Trimming shortened V by 3 bases and J by 3 bases, and 14 bases separated the two germline ends. The CDR3 here is CASSFGRRVHYGYTF. The CDR3, as DNA: TGTGCCAGCAGTTTCGGACGGAGGGTACACTATGGCTACACCTTC.

This chain connects TRBV7-6 to TRBJ2-1; the D is unclear. CDR3 length: 15 residues. Between the trimmed V and J ends, which lost 1 base and 6 bases, there was a span of 13 bases. The V gene's germline CDR1 is SGHVS and CDR2 FNYEAQ. The CDR3 region is CASSLDPTERNEQFF. CDR3 DNA sequence: TGTGCCAGCAGCTTAGATCCCACAGAACGCAATGAGCAGTTCTTC.

This clonotype was counted many times. V usage is TRBV29-1 and J usage is TRBJ2-7; a weak D match, TRBD1 (6 bases). Trimming left V 4 bases short and J 0 bases short, with 10 bases between. The CDR3 consists of 13 residues. Germline values: CDR1 SQVTM, CDR2 ANQGSEA. CDR3 amino acids: CSVVQGHSYEQYF. The CDR3, as DNA: TGCAGCGTTGTCCAGGGGCACTCCTACGAGCAGTACTTC.

Ten or more counts support this clonotype. This rearrangement joins TRBV6-5 to TRBJ1-2; D uncertain. The CDR3 sequence is 12 residues long. Per germline, CDR1 MNHEY and CDR2 SVGAGI. The V end was cut by 0 bases, the J end by 3 bases, with 2 bases between. CDR3 sequence (DNA): TGTGCCAGCAGTTACTCTGACTATGGCTACACCTTC. Translation gives CASSYSDYGYTF.

Points on this clonotype: The germline gene is not matched at one end of the junction; a read error may be the cause. The chain employs TRBV29-1 and TRBJ1-6; 7 bases are shared with TRBD1. CDR1 is SQVTM and CDR2 is ANQGSEA in the germline V gene. This CDR3 contains 13 residues. CDR3 in amino acids: CSVGGQNFSLLHF. CDR3 nucleotides: TGCAGCGTGGGGGGACAGAATTTTTCACTCCTCCACTTT.

This clonotype has a count of ten or more. J is TRBJ1-5 and V is TRBV7-2; possible D gene TRBD1, 6 bases. The CDR3 runs 14 residues. Germline V CDR1 and CDR2: SGHTA, FQGNSA. Trimming left V 0 bases short and J 7 bases short, with 10 bases between. The CDR3 reads CASSLAVGGQPQHF. DNA of the CDR3: TGTGCCAGCAGCTTAGCGGTAGGGGGGCAGCCCCAGCATTTT.

The rearrangement joins TRBV29-1 to TRBJ1-4; TRBD1 matches at 8 bases. The CDR3 has 13 amino acids. Germline V gene lookup returns CDR1 SQVTM and CDR2 ANQGSEA. The ends lost 5 bases at V and 7 bases at J; junction bases unmatched: 6. The CDR3 nucleotides are TGCAGCGTTCGGACAGGGACGACTGAAAAACTGTTTTTT. Protein sequence: CSVRTGTTEKLFF. The whole variable domain, filled in from reference TRBV29-1 and TRBJ1-4, reads SAVISQKPSRDICQRGTSLTIQCQVDSQVTMMFWYRQQPGQSLTLIATANQGSEATYESGFVIDKFPISRPNLTFSTLTVSNMSPEDSSIYLCSVRTGTTEKLFFGSGTQLSVL.

This clonotype has only one observation. The chain combines TRBV25-1 with TRBJ2-1, with D uncertain. Germline-derived CDR1 and CDR2 are MGHDK and SYGVNS. The CDR3 contains 12 residues. The V and J ends lost 3 bases and 7 bases respectively, with 7 bases between them. The DNA for the CDR3 is TGTGCCAGCAGTGACCTTAGTAATGAGCAGTTCTTC. It specifies CASSDLSNEQFF.

The sample holds many counts of this clonotype. J is TRBJ1-2 and V is TRBV6-1, with a possible D match to TRBD1 (6 bases). This CDR3 is 14 amino acids long. The germline V and J ends were trimmed by 6 bases and 7 bases, with 18 bases remaining between them. Looked up from germline, CDR1 is MNHNS and CDR2 is SASEGT. Here the CDR3 reads CASRLTLQGSGYTF. The CDR3 DNA reads TGTGCCAGCAGGCTTACTTTACAGGGTAGTGGCTACACCTTC.

The V call is TRBV2, the J call TRBJ1-3, with D maybe TRBD1 (5 bases). The germline V and J ends were trimmed by 6 bases and 2 bases, with 11 bases remaining between them. CDR1 is SNHLY and CDR2 is FYNNEI in the germline V gene. The CDR3 runs to 14 residues. For the CDR3, the DNA is TGTGCCAGCAGCGCCGGGACCCCTGGAAACACCATATATTTT. It codes for CASSAGTPGNTIYF. The full variable domain, in which reference TRBV2 and TRBJ1-3 provide the parts outside the CDR3, is EPEVTQTPSHQVTQMGQEVILRCVPISNHLYFYWYRQILGQKVEFLVSFYNNEISEKSEIFDDQFSVERPDGSNFTLKIRSTKLEDSAMYFCASSAGTPGNTIYFGEGSWLTVV.

Notes on this clonotype: At one boundary the junction diverges from the germline segment, which might be a read error. The chain uses TRBV9 and TRBJ2-5, with TRBD2 as a possible D gene (6 bases). In germline, CDR1 is SGDLS, CDR2 YYNGEE. This CDR3 is built from 16 residues. The chain's CDR3 is CASSGSGTSYGETQCF. CDR3 DNA: TGTGCCAGCAGCGGCTCCGGCACTAGCTACGGCGAGACCCAGTGCTTC.

Turning to this clonotype: A clone one base away is much larger, so this may be a read error. This chain uses TRBV4-1 with TRBJ1-4, with D maybe TRBD1 (5 bases). The CDR3 runs to 15 residues. Trimming took 1 base from V and 8 from J, leaving 14 bases between them. Germline V gene sequence: CDR1 MGHRA, CDR2 YSYEKL. The CDR3 DNA reads as TGCGCCAGCAGCCAAGTCTCGGAGCAGGGCGAAAAACTGTTTTTT. This gives the protein CASSQVSEQGEKLFF.

CDR3 in amino acids: CATSRAWSSQETQYF. For the CDR3, the DNA is TGTGCCACCAGCAGAGCATGGAGTTCCCAAGAGACCCAGTACTTC. V gene TRBV15 combines with J gene TRBJ2-5; D uncertain. V lost 1 base to trimming and J lost 1 base, with 10 bases between them. The CDR3 is made up of 15 amino acids. Germline CDR1 LNHNV, CDR2 YYDKDF (reference sequence).

This clonotype was seen repeatedly, ten times or more. The rearrangement joins TRBV3-1 to TRBJ1-6; a possible D gene is TRBD1 (6 bases). The CDR3 loop spans 15 amino acids. Trimming removed 1 base from V and 10 bases from J, with 14 bases in between. Germline V lookup: CDR1 LGHDT, CDR2 YNNKEL (reference sequence). CDR3 in DNA: TGTGCCAGCAGCCAAGCACAGGGAGTAACCTCACCCCTCCACTTT. Its protein is CASSQAQGVTSPLHF.

This clonotype was detected ten times or more. The chain combines TRBV19 with TRBJ2-2, with D maybe TRBD2 (6 bases). Germline-derived CDR1 and CDR2 are LNHDA and SQIVND (reference sequence). This CDR3 contains 15 residues. Between the trimmed V and J ends, which lost 5 bases and 2 bases, there was a span of 12 bases. Here the CDR3 DNA reads TGTGCCAGTAGTTCGGGACTCATAAACACCGGGGAGCTGTTTTTT. Translating gives CASSSGLINTGELFF.

This clonotype was recorded a few times. The CDR3 DNA follows: TGCGCCAGCAGCTTGGTTCCGGTGAACACTGAAGCTTTCTTT. Protein product: CASSLVPVNTEAFF. The J gene is TRBJ1-1, the V gene TRBV5-1; D not certain. V gave up 0 bases and J gave up 0 bases, with 6 bases separating them. The CDR3 runs 14 residues. The germline V gene has CDR1 SGHRS and CDR2 YFSETQ.

The chain combines TRBV10-3 with TRBJ2-5; D unclear. V lost 3 bases to trimming and J lost 2 bases, with 16 bases between them. CDR3 size: 16 residues. The germline V gene encodes CDR1 ENHRY and CDR2 SYGVKD. CDR3: CAISESNLSPQETQYF. The CDR3 region has the DNA TGTGCCATCAGTGAAAGCAATCTCAGCCCTCAAGAGACCCAGTACTTC.

The V call is TRBV11-1, the J call TRBJ2-3, with unresolved D. V gave up 5 bases and J gave up 8 bases, with 20 bases separating them. The CDR3 extends over 15 amino acids. Per germline, CDR1 SGHAT and CDR2 FQDESV (reference sequence). This CDR3 reads CASSPRSDAVGTQYF. The CDR3 DNA sequence: TGTGCCAGCAGCCCACGGTCTGACGCGGTCGGTACGCAGTATTTT.